A selection of T cell receptor beta chains follows, all from one sample in a study of spatial heterogeneity in lung cancer. Using its own MiXCR run on the 5' RACE reads, TCRdb lists one record per CDR3 protein. The data contain tens of thousands of distinct CDR3 sequences, 8.5% to 10% of them seen just once; the ten biggest clones take up roughly 20%. This material consisted of PBMCs, taken at follow-up. All receptors come from a male donor with early-stage non-small cell lung cancer. Both conserved end residues are part of each CDR3. D genes are given only for firm matches. Some rows mark clone size as missing; the rest say once, few, many or name a class of expanded clone.

v_gene	len	d_gene	j_gene	abundance	CDR3aa	CDR3nt
TRBV29-1	16	-	TRBJ1-1	few	CSASQGTIFRNTEAFF	TGCAGCGCGTCCCAGGGTACCATTTTTCGGAACACTGAAGCTTTCTTT
TRBV20-1	14	-	TRBJ1-5	few	CSASPPGARQPQHF	TGCAGTGCTAGCCCCCCAGGGGCAAGGCAGCCCCAGCATTTT
TRBV29-1	11	-	TRBJ2-1	few	CVGGGDNEQFF	TGCGTGGGCGGCGGTGACAATGAGCAGTTCTTC
TRBV11-3	15	-	TRBJ2-7	-	CASSHSGGHMNEQYF	TGTGCCAGCAGCCATTCTGGGGGACACATGAACGAGCAGTACTTC
TRBV5-1	18	TRBD2	TRBJ2-5	many	CASSLRSASGRAESTQYF	TGCGCCAGCAGCTTGAGGAGCGCTAGCGGGAGGGCAGAGTCGACCCAGTACTTC
TRBV5-4	15	-	TRBJ1-6	-	CASRPELQGLSPLHF	TGTGCCAGCAGACCAGAACTTCAGGGTCTGTCACCCCTCCACTTT
TRBV4-3	14	-	TRBJ1-4	many	CASSPYVGGEKLFF	TGCGCCAGCAGCCCTTATGTCGGAGGCGAAAAACTGTTTTTT
TRBV11-2	17	-	TRBJ1-4	many	CASSLSDGFATNEKLFF	TGTGCCAGCAGCCTAAGTGACGGGTTCGCAACTAATGAAAAACTGTTTTTT
TRBV5-1	14	-	TRBJ1-5	many	CASSKDSSNQPQHF	TGCGCCAGCAGCAAGGACAGCTCCAATCAGCCCCAGCATTTT
TRBV2	16	TRBD1	TRBJ2-6	few	CASVRDSRSGANVLTF	TGTGCCAGCGTCCGGGACAGCCGCTCTGGGGCCAACGTCCTGACTTTC
TRBV30	16	TRBD2	TRBJ2-1	many	CAWSPASGGAHNEQFF	TGTGCCTGGAGTCCGGCTAGCGGGGGGGCCCACAATGAGCAGTTCTTC
TRBV6-5	13	-	TRBJ1-2	-	CASSYYRDEGYTF	TGTGCCAGCAGTTACTATCGGGACGAGGGCTACACCTTC
TRBV18	12	-	TRBJ2-7	-	CASSPDIYEQYF	TGTGCCAGCTCACCGGATATCTACGAGCAGTACTTC
TRBV7-8	15	-	TRBJ1-5	many	CASSFGTDSNQPQHF	TGTGCCAGCAGCTTCGGGACGGACAGCAATCAGCCCCAGCATTTT
TRBV18	14	-	TRBJ1-5	few	CASSETATNQPQHF	TGTGCCAGCTCGGAGACAGCCACCAATCAGCCCCAGCATTTT
TRBV18	14	-	TRBJ2-3	-	CASSPGIGTDTQYF	TGTGCCAGCTCACCAGGGATTGGGACAGATACGCAGTATTTT
TRBV11-1	15	-	TRBJ1-4	-	CASSRQLSRNEKLFF	TGTGCCAGCAGCCGCCAACTGTCAAGGAATGAAAAACTGTTTTTT
TRBV6-1	12	-	TRBJ2-2	many	CASTFAAGELFF	TGTGCCAGCACTTTCGCGGCGGGGGAGCTGTTTTTT
TRBV20-1	17	TRBD2	TRBJ2-7	-	CSARDPGGLAGYLEQYF	TGCAGTGCTAGAGATCCGGGGGGACTAGCGGGCTATCTCGAGCAGTACTTC
TRBV11-2	16	-	TRBJ2-2	few	CASSPLTGRVAGELFF	TGTGCCAGCAGCCCTCTGACAGGGAGGGTAGCCGGGGAGCTGTTTTTT
TRBV7-6	14	-	TRBJ2-7	few	CASSLLVTSYEQYF	TGTGCCAGCAGCTTATTGGTAACGTCCTACGAGCAGTACTTC
TRBV5-1	14	-	TRBJ2-2	-	CASSSQGNTGELFF	TGCGCCAGCAGCTCGCAGGGGAACACCGGGGAGCTGTTTTTT
TRBV28	16	TRBD2	TRBJ2-3	many	CASSARLAGDTDTQYF	TGTGCCAGCAGTGCCCGACTAGCGGGGGACACAGATACGCAGTATTTT
TRBV9	15	TRBD2	TRBJ2-1	few	CASSSGGFPGNEQFF	TGTGCCAGCAGTAGCGGGGGCTTCCCGGGCAATGAGCAGTTCTTC
TRBV4-1	15	-	TRBJ1-2	-	CASSQGQQGDYGYTF	TGCGCCAGCAGCCAAGGACAACAGGGCGACTATGGCTACACCTTC
TRBV5-1	13	-	TRBJ2-5	few	CASSAGYQETQYF	TGCGCCAGCAGCGCCGGATACCAAGAGACCCAGTACTTC
TRBV20-1	15	-	TRBJ2-3	-	CSTRDSHGVMDTQYF	TGCAGTACTAGAGATAGCCATGGTGTCATGGATACGCAGTATTTT
TRBV2	14	-	TRBJ1-4	many	CASSPTERDEKLFF	TGTGCCAGCAGTCCGACAGAAAGGGATGAAAAACTGTTTTTT
TRBV20-1	12	-	TRBJ1-5	many	CSARVGDQPQHF	TGCAGTGCTAGAGTCGGGGATCAGCCCCAGCATTTT
TRBV10-2	15	-	TRBJ2-5	many	CATYETWTNKETQYF	TGCGCCACTTATGAGACTTGGACTAACAAAGAGACCCAGTACTTC
TRBV7-6	13	-	TRBJ2-6	many	CASSLPGANVLTF	TGTGCCAGCAGCCTCCCCGGGGCCAACGTCCTGACTTTC
TRBV12-3/TRBV12-4	12	-	TRBJ1-5	-	CASSLYNQPQHF	TGTGCCAGCAGTTTATACAATCAGCCCCAGCATTTT
TRBV28	14	-	TRBJ2-5	many	CASSLWAAQETQYF	TGTGCCAGCAGTTTATGGGCGGCACAAGAGACCCAGTACTTC
TRBV6-2/TRBV6-3	16	-	TRBJ1-6	many	CASRRHRDERYSPLHF	TGTGCCAGCAGAAGACACCGGGACGAACGATATTCACCCCTCCACTTT
TRBV20-1	13	TRBD2	TRBJ2-5	few	CSATGLGGETQYF	TGCAGTGCTACGGGACTGGGGGGGGAGACCCAGTACTTC
TRBV5-1	15	TRBD1	TRBJ1-2	many	CASSFGTGPNYGYTF	TGCGCCAGCAGCTTCGGGACAGGACCTAACTATGGCTACACCTTC
TRBV9	15	TRBD2	TRBJ2-5	few	CASSSSGGRGETQYF	TGTGCCAGCAGCTCTAGCGGGGGGCGCGGGGAGACCCAGTACTTC
TRBV4-3	14	TRBD1	TRBJ1-1	-	CASSQPGGGTEAFF	TGCGCCAGCAGCCAACCAGGGGGCGGGACTGAAGCTTTCTTT
TRBV5-1	16	TRBD1	TRBJ2-2	-	CASRSGQGATTGELFF	TGCGCCAGCAGATCCGGACAGGGGGCGACCACCGGGGAGCTGTTTTTT
TRBV4-2	14	-	TRBJ2-7	few	CASSQAQSSYEQYF	TGTGCCAGCAGCCAAGCACAGAGCTCCTACGAGCAGTACTTC
TRBV7-2	13	-	TRBJ2-3	-	CASSRPDTDTQYF	TGTGCCAGCAGCCGTCCCGACACAGATACGCAGTATTTT
TRBV7-2	18	TRBD2	TRBJ2-3	-	CASRAGTSGGWATDTQYF	TGTGCCAGCAGGGCCGGGACTAGCGGGGGGTGGGCCACAGATACGCAGTATTTT
TRBV10-3	17	TRBD1	TRBJ2-1	-	CAISGGRGQGASHEQFF	TGTGCCATCAGTGGAGGTAGAGGACAGGGGGCGTCCCATGAGCAGTTCTTC
TRBV3-1	13	-	TRBJ2-7	many	CASSLGGTYEQYF	TGTGCCAGCAGCCTCGGCGGGACCTACGAGCAGTACTTC
TRBV30	15	-	TRBJ1-3	many	CAWSVPGSSGNTIYF	TGTGCCTGGAGTGTACCGGGGAGCTCTGGAAACACCATATATTTT
TRBV7-2	13	-	TRBJ2-3	-	CASSLMIGDTQYF	TGTGCCAGCAGCTTAATGATCGGAGATACGCAGTATTTT
TRBV10-3	17	-	TRBJ1-5	-	CAISEDRLSGIDQPQHF	TGTGCCATCAGTGAAGACAGGCTCTCAGGCATAGATCAGCCCCAGCATTTT
TRBV5-1	14	-	TRBJ2-1	-	CASSLGRTGNEQFF	TGCGCCAGCAGCTTAGGACGGACGGGAAATGAGCAGTTCTTC
TRBV10-1	13	-	TRBJ1-1	-	CASRQTENTEAFF	TGCGCCAGCAGGCAGACTGAGAACACTGAAGCTTTCTTT
TRBV3-1	11	-	TRBJ1-1	-	CASSLYSEAFF	TGTGCCAGCAGCCTTTACTCCGAAGCTTTCTTT
TRBV29-1	12	-	TRBJ2-1	few	CSGDTDRNEQFF	TGCAGCGGGGACACGGACCGAAATGAGCAGTTCTTC
TRBV5-5	13	-	TRBJ2-3	-	CASTPPSADTQYF	TGTGCCAGCACCCCTCCATCTGCAGATACGCAGTATTTT
TRBV7-8	16	TRBD1	TRBJ2-7	few	CASSTKQGVNSYEQYF	TGTGCCAGCAGCACCAAACAGGGGGTTAATTCCTACGAGCAGTACTTC
TRBV20-1	13	-	TRBJ1-5	many	CSASPGFDQPQHF	TGCAGTGCTAGTCCAGGGTTTGATCAGCCCCAGCATTTT
TRBV20-1	14	-	TRBJ2-3	-	CSARLGGSTDTQYF	TGCAGTGCTAGATTGGGGGGCTCCACAGATACGCAGTATTTT
TRBV6-2/TRBV6-3	15	-	TRBJ2-3	medium-sized	CASSYSLGSTDTQYF	TGTGCCAGCAGTTACTCGCTGGGGAGCACAGATACGCAGTATTTT
TRBV2	15	-	TRBJ2-7	many	CASSEIGANSYEQYF	TGTGCCAGCAGTGAGATCGGGGCCAACTCCTACGAGCAGTACTTC